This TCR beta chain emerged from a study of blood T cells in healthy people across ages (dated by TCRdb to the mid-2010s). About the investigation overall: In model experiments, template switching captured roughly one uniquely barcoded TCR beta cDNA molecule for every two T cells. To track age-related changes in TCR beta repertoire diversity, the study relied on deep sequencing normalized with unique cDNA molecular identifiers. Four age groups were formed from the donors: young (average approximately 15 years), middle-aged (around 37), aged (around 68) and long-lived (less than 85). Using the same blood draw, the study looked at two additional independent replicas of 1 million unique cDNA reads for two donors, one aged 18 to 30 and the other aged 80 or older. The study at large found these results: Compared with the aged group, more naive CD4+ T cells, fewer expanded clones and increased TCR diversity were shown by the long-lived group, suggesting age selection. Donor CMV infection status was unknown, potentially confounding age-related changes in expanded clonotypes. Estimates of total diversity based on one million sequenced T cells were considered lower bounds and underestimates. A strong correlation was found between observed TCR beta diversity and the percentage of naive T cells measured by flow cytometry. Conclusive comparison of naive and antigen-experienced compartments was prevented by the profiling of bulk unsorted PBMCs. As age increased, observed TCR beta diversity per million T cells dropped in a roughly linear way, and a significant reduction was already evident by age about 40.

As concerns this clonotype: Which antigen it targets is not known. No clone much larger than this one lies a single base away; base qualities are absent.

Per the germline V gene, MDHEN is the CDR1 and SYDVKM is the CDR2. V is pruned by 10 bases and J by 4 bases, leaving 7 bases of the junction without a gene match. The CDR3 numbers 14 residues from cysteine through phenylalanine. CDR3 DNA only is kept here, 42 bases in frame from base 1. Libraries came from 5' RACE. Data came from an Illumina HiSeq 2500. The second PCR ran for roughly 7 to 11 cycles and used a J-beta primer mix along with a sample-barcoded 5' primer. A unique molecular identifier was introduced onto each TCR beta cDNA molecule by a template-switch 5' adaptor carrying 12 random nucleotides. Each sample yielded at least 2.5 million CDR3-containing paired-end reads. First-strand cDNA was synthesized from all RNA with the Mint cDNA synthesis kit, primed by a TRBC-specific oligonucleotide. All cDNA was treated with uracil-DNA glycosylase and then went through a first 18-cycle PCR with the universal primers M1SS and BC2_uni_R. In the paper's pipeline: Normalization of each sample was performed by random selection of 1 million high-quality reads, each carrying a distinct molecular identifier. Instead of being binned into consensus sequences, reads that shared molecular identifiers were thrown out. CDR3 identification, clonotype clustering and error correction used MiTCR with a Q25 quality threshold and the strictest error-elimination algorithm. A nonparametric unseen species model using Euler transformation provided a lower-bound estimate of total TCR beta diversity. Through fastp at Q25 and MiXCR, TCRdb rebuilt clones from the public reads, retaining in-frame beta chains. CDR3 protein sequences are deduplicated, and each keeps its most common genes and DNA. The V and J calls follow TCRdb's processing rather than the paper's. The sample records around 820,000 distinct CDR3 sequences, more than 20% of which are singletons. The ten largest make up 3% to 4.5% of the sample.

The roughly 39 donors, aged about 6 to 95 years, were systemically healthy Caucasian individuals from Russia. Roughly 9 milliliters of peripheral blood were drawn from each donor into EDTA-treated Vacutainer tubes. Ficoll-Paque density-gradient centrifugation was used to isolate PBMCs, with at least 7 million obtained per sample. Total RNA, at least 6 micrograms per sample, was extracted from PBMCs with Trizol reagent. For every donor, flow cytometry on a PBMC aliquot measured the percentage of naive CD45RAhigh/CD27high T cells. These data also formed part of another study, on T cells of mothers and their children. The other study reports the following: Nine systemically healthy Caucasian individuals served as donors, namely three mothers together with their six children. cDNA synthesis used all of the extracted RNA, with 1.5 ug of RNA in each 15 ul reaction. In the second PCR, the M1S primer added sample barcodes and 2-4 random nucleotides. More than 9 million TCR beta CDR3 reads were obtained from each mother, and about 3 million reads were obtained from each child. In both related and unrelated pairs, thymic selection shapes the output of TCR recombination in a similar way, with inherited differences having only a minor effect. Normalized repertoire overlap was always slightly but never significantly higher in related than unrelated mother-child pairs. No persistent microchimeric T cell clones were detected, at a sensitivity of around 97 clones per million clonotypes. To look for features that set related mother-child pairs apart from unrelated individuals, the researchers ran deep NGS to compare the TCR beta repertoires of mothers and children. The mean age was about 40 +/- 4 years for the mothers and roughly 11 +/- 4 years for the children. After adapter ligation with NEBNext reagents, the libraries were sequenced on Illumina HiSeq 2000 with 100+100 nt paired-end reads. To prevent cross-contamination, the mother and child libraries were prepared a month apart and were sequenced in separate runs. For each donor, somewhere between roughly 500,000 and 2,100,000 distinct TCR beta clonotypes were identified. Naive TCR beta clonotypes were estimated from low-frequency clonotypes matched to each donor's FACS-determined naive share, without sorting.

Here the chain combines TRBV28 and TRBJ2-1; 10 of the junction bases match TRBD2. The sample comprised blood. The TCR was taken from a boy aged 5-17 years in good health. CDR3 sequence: CATLAGAEYNEQFF. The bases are TGTGCCACCCTAGCGGGGGCGGAGTACAATGAGCAGTTCTTC.